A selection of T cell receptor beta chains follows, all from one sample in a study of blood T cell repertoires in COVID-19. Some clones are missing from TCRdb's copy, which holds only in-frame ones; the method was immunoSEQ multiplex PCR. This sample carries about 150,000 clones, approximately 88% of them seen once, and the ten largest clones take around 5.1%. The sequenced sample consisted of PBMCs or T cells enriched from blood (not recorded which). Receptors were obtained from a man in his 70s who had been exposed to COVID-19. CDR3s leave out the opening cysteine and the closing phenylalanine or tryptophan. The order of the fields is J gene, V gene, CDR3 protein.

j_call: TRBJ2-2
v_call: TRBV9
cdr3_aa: ASSPWRTTNTGELF

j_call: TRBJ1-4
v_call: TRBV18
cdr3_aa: ASSPQQGAETNEKLF

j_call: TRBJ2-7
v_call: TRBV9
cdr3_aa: ASSVGGGESREQY

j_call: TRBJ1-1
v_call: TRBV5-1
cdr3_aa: ASSLQGNTEAF

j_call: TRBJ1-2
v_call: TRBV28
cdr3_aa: ASSSDRVGGYT

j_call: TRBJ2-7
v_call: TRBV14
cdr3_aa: ASSGRDREGWDSYEQY

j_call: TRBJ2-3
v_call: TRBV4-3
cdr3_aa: ASSLSGGADVQY

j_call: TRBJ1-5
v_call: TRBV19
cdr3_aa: ASSIGRYSNQPQH

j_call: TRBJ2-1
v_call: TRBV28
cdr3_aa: ASSLVGTGGYEQF

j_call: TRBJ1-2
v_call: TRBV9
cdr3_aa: ASTPYSGVAYGYT

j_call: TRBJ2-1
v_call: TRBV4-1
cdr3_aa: ASSQAGGLNEQF

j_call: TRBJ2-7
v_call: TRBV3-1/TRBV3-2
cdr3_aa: ASSQGGQGSYEQY

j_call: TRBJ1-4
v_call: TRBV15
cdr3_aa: ATSIDRVSNEKLF